This T cell receptor beta chain was sequenced during a study of cytomegalovirus exposure and HLA in healthy donors. As for this clone: Its specificity is not known. Other nucleotide sequences in the sample specify the same CDR3.

The germline gives CDR1 SGHTA, CDR2 FQGNSA. The CDR3 runs 14 residues. Trimming left V 2 bases short and J 2 bases short, with 7 bases between. Notes on the study in general: The authors later linked a missense DCLRE1C variant to TCR beta V- and J-gene trimming. Reported performance of the classifier showed diagnosis of cytomegalovirus status with high specificity and sensitivity.

The PCR was carried out with 60 Vbeta primers and 13 Jbeta primers. Profiling relied on immunoSEQ multiplex PCR, and the TCRdb table lists in-frame clones only, not all of them. The data contain around 250,000 clones, over 90% of them seen just once; the ten biggest clones take up about 1.5%. The TCR originated in a girl aged 2 to 9 in good health and CMV-seronegative. Sample: PBMCs. J is TRBJ1-5 and V is TRBV7-2; D gene unclear. CDR3 in DNA: TGTGCCAGCAGCTTAACCGGGGGCAATCAGCCCCAGCATTTT. It translates to CASSLTGGNQPQHF.